Presented here are 4 T cell receptor beta chains from one specimen sequenced in a study of T cells in localized non-small cell lung cancer. Clones were sequenced by immunoSEQ multiplex PCR, and TCRdb holds only the in-frame ones, with some missing. Of some 130,000 clones in the sample, 89% were seen once. The source was peripheral blood, collected before any cancer treatment. These receptor sequences come from a female donor older than 55 with stage I lung adenocarcinoma.

The chain uses TRBV2 and TRBJ2-7; TRBD1 agrees at 7 bases. Unmatched junction bases numbered 4, after V lost 6 bases and J lost 5 bases. The CDR3 extends over 12 amino acids. The V gene's germline CDR1 is SNHLY and CDR2 FYNNEI. The CDR3: CASRTDRDEQYF. The CDR3 DNA sequence: TGTGCCAGCAGAACCGACAGGGACGAGCAGTACTTC.

The chain employs TRBV9 and TRBJ1-3, with D possibly TRBD1 on 6 matching bases. Germline V gene data show CDR1 as SGDLS and CDR2 as YYNGEE. The CDR3 is made up of 16 amino acids. V dropped 3 bases and J dropped 0 bases, with 13 bases sitting between them. In DNA form, the CDR3 reads TGTGCCAGCAGCGCGGGGGCAGGCGCCTCTGGAAACACCATATATTTT. Translating it yields CASSAGAGASGNTIYF.

CDR3 nucleotides: TGTGCCAGCAGGGGGAAAAGCAGGGAACCTGAAGCTTTCTTT. It specifies CASRGKSREPEAFF. This chain joins TRBV28 and TRBJ1-1; D may be TRBD1 (5 bases). CDR1 MDHEN and CDR2 SYDVKM come from the germline V gene. V was pared by 6 bases and J by 6 bases, with 17 bases between. The CDR3 spans 14 residues.

CDR3 protein: CASSYSRQGPDTQYF. CDR3 DNA: TGTGCCAGCAGTTACTCCCGACAGGGGCCAGATACGCAGTATTTT. J is TRBJ2-3 and V is TRBV6-5; 8 bases agree with TRBD1. This CDR3 has 15 amino acids. V dropped 0 bases and J dropped 4; count of bases not matched to a gene: 3. Germline assignment: CDR1 MNHEY and CDR2 SVGAGI.